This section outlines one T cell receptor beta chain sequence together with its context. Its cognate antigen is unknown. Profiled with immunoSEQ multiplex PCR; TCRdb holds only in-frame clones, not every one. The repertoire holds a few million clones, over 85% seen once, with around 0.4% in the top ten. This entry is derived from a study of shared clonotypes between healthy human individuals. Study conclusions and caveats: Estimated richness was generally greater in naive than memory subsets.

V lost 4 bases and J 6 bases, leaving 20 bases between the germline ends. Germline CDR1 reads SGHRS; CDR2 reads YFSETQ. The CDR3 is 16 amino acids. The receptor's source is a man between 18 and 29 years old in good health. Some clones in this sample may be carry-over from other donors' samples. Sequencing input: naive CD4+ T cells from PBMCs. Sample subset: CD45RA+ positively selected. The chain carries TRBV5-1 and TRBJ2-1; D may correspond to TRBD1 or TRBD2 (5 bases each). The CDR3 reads CASSLGVAQGTNEQFF. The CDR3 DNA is TGCGCCAGCAGCCTTGGGGTAGCGCAGGGTACCAATGAGCAGTTCTTC.